Detailed here is one TCR beta chain. This entry is derived from a study of blood T cell repertoires in COVID-19. Donors were grouped by their self-reported clinical history. TCRdb keeps only in-frame clones here, not all; method: immunoSEQ multiplex PCR. The sample consists of a few hundred thousand clones, about 91% of them appearing once. The CDR3 runs to 15 residues. The ends were cut back, 2 bases at V and 8 bases at J, with 13 bases in the middle. Per the germline V gene, CDR1 is MDHEN and CDR2 is SYDVKM. This receptor was taken from a man aged 18-30 years with acute COVID-19. The V call is TRBV28, the J call TRBJ1-6; no clear D. The sample consisted of PBMCs or T cells enriched from blood (not recorded which). The CDR3 nucleotides read TGTGCCAGCAGTTTAAGGCAGGCGACGGATTCACCCCTCCACTTT. Translated, it gives CASSLRQATDSPLHF. Complete variable domain (other parts from reference TRBV28 and TRBJ1-6): DVKVTQSSRYLVKRTGEKVFLECVQDMDHENMFWYRQDPGLGLRLIYFSYDVKMKEKGDIPEGYSVSREKKERFSLILESASTNQTSMYLCASSLRQATDSPLHFGNGTRLTVT.